The subject of this entry is one T cell receptor beta chain. This sample is part of a study of blood T cell repertoires in COVID-19. This CDR3 has 15 residues. Trimming cost V 2 bases and J 5 bases; bases outside gene matches: 4. Germline CDR1 and CDR2: LGHDT and YNNKEL (reference sequence). Method: immunoSEQ multiplex PCR; TCRdb's copy keeps in-frame clones and lacks some. The data contain 110,000 to 150,000 clones, 86% of them singletons. Specimen: PBMCs or T cells enriched from blood (not recorded which). This clonotype originated in a man in his fifties who had recovered from COVID-19. The genes are TRBV3-1 (or the pseudogene TRBV3-2) and TRBJ1-1; TRBD1 matches 11 bases. CDR3 in DNA: TGTGCCAGCAGCCAACCGGGACAGGGGGAGACTGAAGCTTTCTTT. As protein: CASSQPGQGETEAFF.